This record looks at one T cell receptor (beta chain) sequence and its context. Germline V gene data show CDR1 as PRHDT and CDR2 as FYEKMQ (reference sequence). CDR3 length equals 13 residues. Trimming removed 2 bases from V and 8 bases from J, with 9 bases in between. 60 Vbeta and 13 Jbeta primers were used in PCR. In the original workflow: Unique TCR beta chains numbered 60 million to 100 million in a later analysis, with around 10 million shared. Profiled with immunoSEQ multiplex PCR; TCRdb holds only in-frame clones, not every one. For V, J and clone size, that table is used; D and trimming come from the DNA. The repertoire holds 120,000 or so clones, with approximately 80% as singletons. The data are from a study of cytomegalovirus exposure and HLA in healthy donors.

The V gene is TRBV13, the J gene TRBJ1-4, with no clear D. The receptor's source is a young man in good health and CMV-seronegative. Sequencing used PBMCs. The CDR3: CASSLWEEEKLFF. CDR3 nucleotides: TGTGCCAGCAGCTTATGGGAGGAAGAAAAACTGTTTTTT.